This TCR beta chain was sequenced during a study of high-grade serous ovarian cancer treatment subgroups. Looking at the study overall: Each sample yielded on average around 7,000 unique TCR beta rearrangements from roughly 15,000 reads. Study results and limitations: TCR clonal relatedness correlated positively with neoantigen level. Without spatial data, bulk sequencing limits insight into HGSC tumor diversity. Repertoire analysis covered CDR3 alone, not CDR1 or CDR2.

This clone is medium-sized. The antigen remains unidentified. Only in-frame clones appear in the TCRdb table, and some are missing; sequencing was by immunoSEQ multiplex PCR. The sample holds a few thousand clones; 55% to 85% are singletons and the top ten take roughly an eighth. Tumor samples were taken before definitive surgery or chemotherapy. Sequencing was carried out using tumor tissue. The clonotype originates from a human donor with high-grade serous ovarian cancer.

As DNA, the CDR3 is TGTGCCAGCAGCCGCCAGGGCGCCCAGAACACCGGGGAGCTGTTTTTT. This gives the protein CASSRQGAQNTGELFF. The chain has TRBV11-3 and TRBJ2-2; D may be TRBD1 (5 bases). Between the trimmed V and J ends, which lost 5 bases and 1 base, there was a span of 14 bases. CDR1 is SGHNT and CDR2 is YENEEA in the germline V gene. The CDR3 consists of 16 residues.